This is a list of T cell receptor beta chains from one sample in a study of T-cell memory formation after mild COVID-19. Using its own MiXCR run on the 5' RACE reads, TCRdb lists one record per CDR3 protein. The data show 560,000 or so distinct CDR3 sequences, 17% seen once. Sequenced sample: PBMCs or a T cell subset sorted from them (not recorded which). Receptor source: an adult woman who had mild COVID-19 (a few samples of this study predate the infection). Cell type and time point are not known. Each CDR3 is given with its conserved first and last residue. Only some rows state a clone size, as once, few, many or a class for expanded clones.

CDR3: CASSPRSGAGATDTQYF
length: 17
size: few
V: TRBV18
J: TRBJ2-3

CDR3: CATSESGGHTEAFF
length: 14
size: few
V: TRBV24-1
J: TRBJ1-1

CDR3: CATSAGAASPRETQYF
length: 16
size: few
V: TRBV24-1
J: TRBJ2-5

CDR3: CASSEEVGDPYEQYF
length: 15
size: .
V: TRBV2
J: TRBJ2-7

CDR3: CASSRDRASGNTIYF
length: 15
size: few
V: TRBV6-2/TRBV6-3
J: TRBJ1-3

CDR3: CASSYWRGADTQYF
length: 14
size: .
V: TRBV6-5
J: TRBJ2-3

CDR3: CASSFRDRGGGYTF
length: 14
size: many
V: TRBV12-3/TRBV12-4
J: TRBJ1-2

CDR3: CASSQRWGSDTGELFF
length: 16
size: .
V: TRBV4-1
J: TRBJ2-2

CDR3: CASSSGQARSYGYTF
length: 15
size: .
V: TRBV7-9
J: TRBJ1-2

CDR3: CASSLNRDEQFF
length: 12
size: few
V: TRBV5-1
J: TRBJ2-1

CDR3: CASSQDVRGAQETQYF
length: 16
size: .
V: TRBV4-2
J: TRBJ2-5

CDR3: CASSQRSGGAKETQYF
length: 16
size: .
V: TRBV3-1
J: TRBJ2-5

CDR3: CASTGQGKAYNEQFF
length: 15
size: few
V: TRBV25-1
J: TRBJ2-1

CDR3: CASREDRLNTEAFF
length: 14
size: few
V: TRBV4-1
J: TRBJ1-1

CDR3: CASSEPANTGELFF
length: 14
size: few
V: TRBV5-1
J: TRBJ2-2

CDR3: CSVAPAQGWTEAFF
length: 14
size: .
V: TRBV29-1
J: TRBJ1-1

CDR3: CASISRQSGANVLTF
length: 15
size: .
V: TRBV5-1
J: TRBJ2-6

CDR3: CASSKQPPGTGPYEQYF
length: 17
size: few
V: TRBV7-3
J: TRBJ2-7

CDR3: CASSSFAGTGGSYEQYF
length: 17
size: few
V: TRBV11-2
J: TRBJ2-7

CDR3: CASSSWDRASEKLFF
length: 15
size: .
V: TRBV5-5
J: TRBJ1-4

CDR3: CASSQVGFVGNQPQHF
length: 16
size: .
V: TRBV4-2
J: TRBJ1-5

CDR3: CASSLEGLSQPQHF
length: 14
size: .
V: TRBV12-3/TRBV12-4
J: TRBJ1-5

CDR3: CSARPPSGGTDTQYF
length: 15
size: .
V: TRBV20-1
J: TRBJ2-3